The sequence of this T cell receptor (beta chain) was determined in a study of T cell repertoires in cytomegalovirus infection (dated by TCRdb to about 2019). For the study in its entirety: Alongside well-studied HLA-B-restricted epitopes, the peptide stimulations were aimed at recently identified HLA-C-restricted CMV epitopes, whose presentation resists viral immunomodulation. Because public TCR beta signatures pointed to carriage of CMV infection together with the matching HLA type, the HLA type of each donor mattered for the analysis.

V is clipped by 7 bases and J by 3 bases, and the sequence between their germline boundaries is 14 bases long. For CDR1 and CDR2, the germline V gene lists MDHEN and SYDVKM. The CDR3 measures 14 amino acids from cysteine to phenylalanine. Only the CDR3 DNA stays, 42 bases, in frame from base 1. TCRdb records Illumina HiSeq 1500 as the sequencer. The raw public data were reprocessed by TCRdb itself: fastp quality trimming at Q25, MiXCR clonotype calling, in-frame beta chains only. Records with the same CDR3 protein are collapsed into one entry carrying the most frequent genes and DNA. For this sample the table gives 450,000 to 600,000 distinct CDR3 sequences, of which 30% to 40% were detected only once. The leading ten clones occupy roughly a sixth of the sample. Broad study findings and their caveats: Cumulative frequency of public TCR beta family members discriminated carriers of CMV infection plus the relevant HLA type in this cohort and an independent roughly 340-donor cohort. The ex vivo response was dominated by HLA-C-restricted CMV-specific TCR beta clonotypes, which also provided the single most frequent clonotype in two of eight donors.

The sample holds a few counts of this clonotype. Its antigen is unknown. Within one base of it there is no much larger clone, and no base qualities were kept. The treatment or condition label, as the study defines it: in vitro stimulation with specific CMV peptide epitopes to enrich CMV-specific T cells. The V and J segments used are TRBV28 and TRBJ2-3; TRBD2 is perhaps the D gene, given 6 matching bases. The input for sequencing was cultured PBMCs, taken from culture after CMV antigen stimulation. The sequence came from a human donor in good health (CMV status not recorded). Some clones in this sample may be carry-over from other donors' samples. The DNA sequence reads TGTGCCAGCACGGGTTCGGGGGTAACAGATACGCAGTATTTT. This gives the protein CASTGSGVTDTQYF. Here the CDR3 is joined to the reference TRBV28 and TRBJ2-3 genes, and the full variable domain is: DVKVTQSSRYLVKRTGEKVFLECVQDMDHENMFWYRQDPGLGLRLIYFSYDVKMKEKGDIPEGYSVSREKKERFSLILESASTNQTSMYLCASTGSGVTDTQYFGPGTRLTVL.